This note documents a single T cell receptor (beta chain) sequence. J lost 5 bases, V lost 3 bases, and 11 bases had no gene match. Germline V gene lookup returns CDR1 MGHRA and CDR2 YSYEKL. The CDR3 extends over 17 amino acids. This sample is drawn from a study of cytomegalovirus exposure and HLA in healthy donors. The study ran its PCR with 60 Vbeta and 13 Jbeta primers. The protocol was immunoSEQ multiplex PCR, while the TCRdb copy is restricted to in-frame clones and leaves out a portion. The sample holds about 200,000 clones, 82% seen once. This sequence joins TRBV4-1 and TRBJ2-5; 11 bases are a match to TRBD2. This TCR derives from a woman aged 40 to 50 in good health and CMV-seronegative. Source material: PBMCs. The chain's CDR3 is CASSHPLMGLAVETQYF. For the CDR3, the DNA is TGCGCCAGCAGCCACCCACTTATGGGACTAGCGGTGGAGACCCAGTACTTC.